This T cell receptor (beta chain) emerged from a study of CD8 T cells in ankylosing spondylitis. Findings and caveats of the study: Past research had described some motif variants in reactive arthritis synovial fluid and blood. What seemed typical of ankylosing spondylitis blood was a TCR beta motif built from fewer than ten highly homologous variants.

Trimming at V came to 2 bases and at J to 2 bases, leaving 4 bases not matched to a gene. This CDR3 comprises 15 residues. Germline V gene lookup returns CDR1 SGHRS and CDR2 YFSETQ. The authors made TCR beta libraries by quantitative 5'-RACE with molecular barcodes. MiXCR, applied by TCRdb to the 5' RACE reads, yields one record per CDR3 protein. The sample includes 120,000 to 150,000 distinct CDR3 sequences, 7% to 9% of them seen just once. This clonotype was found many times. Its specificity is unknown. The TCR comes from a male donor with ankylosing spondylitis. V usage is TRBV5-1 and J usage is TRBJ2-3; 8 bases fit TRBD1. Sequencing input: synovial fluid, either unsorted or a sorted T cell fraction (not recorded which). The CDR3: CASSFLGQVTDTQYF. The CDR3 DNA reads TGCGCCAGCAGCTTCTTGGGACAGGTCACAGATACGCAGTATTTT.